In its sample, the clone carrying this T cell receptor (beta chain) was seen a few times. No antigen is known for it. The sample comes from a study of cytomegalovirus exposure and HLA in healthy donors. This CDR3 has 18 residues. The germline gives CDR1 MDHEN, CDR2 SYDVKM. Primers: 60 Vbeta forward and 13 Jbeta reverse. Using immunoSEQ multiplex PCR, the repertoire was profiled, and TCRdb retains in-frame clones only, with some absent. This table holds 110,000 to 150,000 clones, approximately 80% found once. Notes on the study in general: Some segments of the V type, notably TRBV6-2 and TRBV6-3, were excluded as indistinguishable. In a later analysis, common viral pathogens appeared linked to several of the most significant clusters. HLA alleles showed associations with 16,951 TCR beta sequences in a later analysis, at a 0.05 false discovery rate. Altogether, some 170 TCR beta chains were recorded as cytomegalovirus-associated.

This sequence was found in a woman between 35 and 50 years old in good health and CMV-seropositive. Sequenced sample: PBMCs. This rearrangement joins TRBV28 to TRBJ1-5; D is ambiguous. CDR3 sequence reads: CATAVFRSAAYSNQPQHF. The CDR3 DNA follows: TGTGCTACAGCAGTTTTTCGTTCGGCAGCCTATAGCAATCAGCCCCAGCATTTT.